A single sample gave rise to the 20 T cell receptor beta chains below, sequenced in a study of blood T cell repertoires in COVID-19. Assay used: immunoSEQ multiplex PCR; TCRdb lists only in-frame clones, some missing. The repertoire holds 50,000 to 70,000 clones, with 84% as singletons. The sample consisted of peripheral blood. These TCRs come from a man between 65 and 85 years old with active COVID-19.

V is TRBV11-1 and J is TRBJ1-4, with TRBD1 identical over 9 bases. Trimming cost V 5 bases and J 7 bases; bases outside gene matches: 5. The CDR3 contains 14 residues. Germline loops: CDR1 SGHAT, CDR2 FQDESV (reference sequence). For the CDR3, the DNA is TGTGCCAGCAGCGAGGACAGGGGAGGTGAAAAACTGTTTTTT. Its protein product is CASSEDRGGEKLFF.

The chain employs TRBV3-1 (or the pseudogene TRBV3-2) and TRBJ2-1; D not resolved. The V gene's germline CDR1 is LGHDT and CDR2 YNNKEL (reference sequence). Between the trimmed V and J ends, which lost 2 bases and 6 bases, there was a span of 8 bases. This CDR3 has 13 residues. CDR3 amino acids: CASSQSSLNEQFF. The DNA for the CDR3 is TGTGCCAGCAGCCAAAGCTCCCTCAATGAGCAGTTCTTC.

The rearrangement links TRBV4-3 to TRBJ1-4; TRBD1 might be the D (6 bases). CDR1 LGHNA and CDR2 YSLEER come from the germline V gene. This CDR3 spans 15 amino acids. The V end lost 4 bases, the J end lost 7 bases, and 16 bases lay between the germline ends. The chain's CDR3 is CASSLGAGRGEKLFF. The CDR3 region has the DNA TGCGCCAGCAGCCTGGGGGCAGGAAGAGGTGAAAAACTGTTTTTT.

A remark on this clone: One end of the junction does not line up with germline, which may come from a read error. This chain links TRBV7-7 with TRBJ2-5, with D maybe TRBD1 (6 bases). There are 15 residues in the CDR3. CDR1 and CDR2 from the germline V gene are SSHAT and FNYEAQ (reference sequence). The CDR3 loop reads CASSLTGYPQETQYF. CDR3 DNA sequence: TGTGCTAGCAGCCTAACAGGGTACCCTCAAGAGACCCAGTACTTC.

V usage is TRBV20-1 and J usage is TRBJ2-7; the D gene is possibly TRBD2 (6 bases). Germline values: CDR1 DFQATT, CDR2 SNEGSKA (reference sequence). V was clipped by 6 bases and J by 5 bases, with 11 bases between them. The CDR3 is 11 amino acids. The CDR3 sequence: CSAQTSNEQYF. CDR3 bases: TGCAGTGCCCAAACTAGCAACGAGCAGTACTTC.

The rearrangement links TRBV10-3 to TRBJ2-3; D ambiguous. Trimming pared 1 base from V and 6 bases from J, leaving 5 bases between. Per the germline V gene, CDR1 is ENHRY and CDR2 is SYGVKD. The CDR3 is made up of 12 amino acids. This CDR3 is CAISELMDTQYF. CDR3 DNA sequence: TGTGCCATCAGTGAGTTAATGGATACGCAGTATTTT.

The CDR3 reads CASSLGRAGGYEQFF. Here the CDR3 DNA reads TGTGCCAGCAGCTTAGGGCGAGCGGGAGGGTATGAGCAGTTCTTC. The rearrangement uses TRBV7-8 and TRBJ2-1, with 10 bases matching TRBD2. Trimming cost V 1 base and J 8 bases; bases outside gene matches: 5. CDR3 length: 15 residues. CDR1 and CDR2 from the germline V gene are SGHVS and FQNEAQ.

This clone has a handful of counts. This chain connects TRBV7-2 to TRBJ2-1; D uncertain. Trimming stripped 5 bases from V and 0 bases from J, with 11 bases between. This CDR3 is built from 15 residues. In germline, CDR1 is SGHTA, CDR2 FQGNSA. The CDR3 coding sequence is TGTGCCAGCAGCCTATCCTCGAGCTCCTACAATGAGCAGTTCTTC. Protein product: CASSLSSSSYNEQFF.

The chain has TRBV23-1 and TRBJ1-1; D is ambiguous. TRBV23-1 is assigned to the ORF class and has an uncertain function. V was trimmed by 2 bases and J by 1 base, leaving 14 bases between them. This CDR3 region has 16 residues. CDR3 sequence reads: CASSQRSSGANTEAFF. In DNA, the CDR3 is TGCGCCAGCAGTCAACGATCATCGGGAGCGAACACTGAAGCTTTCTTT.

The chain recombines TRBV7-9 with TRBJ2-1; TRBD2 is a possible D gene (7 bases). Germline CDR1 SEHNR, CDR2 FQNEAQ (reference sequence). V shed 5 bases and J shed 8 bases, with 25 bases lying between them. CDR3 length: 17 amino acids. CDR3 DNA sequence: TGTGCCAGCAGCCCGGCAGGGGAGGGTGTACGATTCGATGAGCAGTTCTTC. Translated, it gives CASSPAGEGVRFDEQFF.

This clone was counted only a few times. The V gene is TRBV20-1, the J gene TRBJ1-2; D uncertain. CDR3 length equals 11 residues. Trimming left V 5 bases short and J 2 bases short, with 6 bases between. CDR1 and CDR2 (germline): DFQATT, SNEGSKA (reference sequence). DNA of the CDR3: TGCAGTGCTTACAGAAACTATGGCTACACCTTC. The encoded protein is CSAYRNYGYTF.

CDR3: CASSPGLAGAETQYF. The CDR3 DNA sequence: TGCGCCAGCAGCCCCGGACTAGCGGGAGCAGAGACCCAGTACTTC. This chain uses TRBV5-1 with TRBJ2-5, with 13 bases aligning to TRBD2. Germline CDR1 and CDR2: SGHRS and YFSETQ. V was pared by 4 bases and J by 4 bases, with 4 bases of the junction left unmatched. This CDR3 comprises 15 residues.

The V call is TRBV9, the J call TRBJ2-5, with 10 nucleotides matching TRBD2. The length of the CDR3 is 16 residues. The germline CDR1 and CDR2 sequences are SGDLS and YYNGEE. Losses at the gene ends were 4 bases for V and 5 bases for J; bases not matched to a gene: 11. CDR3 region: CASSPGTSAMWETQYF. CDR3 nucleotides: TGTGCCAGCAGCCCTGGGACTAGCGCCATGTGGGAGACCCAGTACTTC.

The genes are TRBV6-5 and TRBJ2-7, with D uncertain. Germline CDR1 reads MNHEY; CDR2 reads SVGAGI. The length of the CDR3 is 12 residues. V lost 6 bases and J 6 bases, leaving 12 bases between the germline ends. CDR3 protein: CASRQSSGEQYF. DNA of the CDR3: TGTGCCAGCAGACAGAGTTCCGGCGAGCAGTACTTC.

The chain uses TRBV30 and TRBJ2-7, with a weak D call TRBD2 (6 bases). The CDR3 has 14 residues. The germline V gene has CDR1 GTSNPN and CDR2 SVGIG (reference sequence). Trimming left V 2 bases short and J 4 bases short, with 15 bases between. CDR3 nucleotide sequence: TGTGCCTGGAGTAGAATAGCGGCCAATTACGAGCAGTACTTC. Translating gives CAWSRIAANYEQYF.

V and J are TRBV18 and TRBJ1-1; 10 positions agree with TRBD1. The CDR3 loop spans 14 amino acids. The V gene's germline CDR1 is KGHSH and CDR2 LQKENI. Trimming at V came to 2 bases and at J to 10 bases, leaving 7 bases not matched to a gene. The CDR3 here is CASSPSGQGVGAFF. CDR3 in DNA: TGTGCCAGCTCACCATCTGGACAGGGGGTTGGAGCTTTCTTT. Variable domain in full (rest from reference TRBV18 and TRBJ1-1): NAGVMQNPRHLVRRRGQEARLRCSPMKGHSHVYWYRQLPEEGLKFMVYLQKENIIDESGMPKERFSAEFPKEGPSILRIQQVVRGDSAAYFCASSPSGQGVGAFFGQGTRLTVV.

This chain's CDR3 is CASSTGGPTEAFF. Here the CDR3 DNA reads TGCGCCAGCAGCACAGGGGGCCCAACTGAAGCTTTCTTT. The J gene is TRBJ1-1, the V gene TRBV4-3, with TRBD1 identical over 9 bases. V lost 5 bases and J lost 5; bases outside the gene matches: 3. From germline, CDR1 is LGHNA and CDR2 YSLEER. The length of the CDR3 is 13 residues.

This clone has more than one count but fewer than ten. This chain connects TRBV7-2 to TRBJ2-7, with 7 bases identical to TRBD2. V dropped 3 bases and J dropped 7; count of bases not matched to a gene: 12. CDR1 is SGHTA, CDR2 FQGNSA, per germline. The CDR3 spans 15 residues. Written as DNA, the CDR3 is TGTGCCAGCAGCTTTTCGGGAGGTGCCGTGTCGGAGCAGTACTTC. Translated: CASSFSGGAVSEQYF.

This clone is a singleton in its sample. J is TRBJ2-2 and V is TRBV5-1; TRBD1 is a possible D gene (5 bases). This CDR3 is built from 15 residues. Trimming took off 3 bases at V and 0 bases at J, with 9 bases between the two ends. Germline CDR1 is SGHRS and CDR2 is YFSETQ. CDR3 sequence (DNA): TGCGCCAGCAGCTGGCAGGGTGCGAACACCGGGGAGCTGTTTTTT. Protein product: CASSWQGANTGELFF.

In this sample, this clone turned up a few times. V gene TRBV4-1 combines with J gene TRBJ1-6; D unresolved. V was cut by 0 bases and J by 6 bases, with 9 bases left in between. Looked up from germline, CDR1 is MGHRA and CDR2 is YSYEKL. The CDR3 length is 15 residues. The CDR3 nucleotides are TGCGCCAGCAGCCAAGACGACTGGGTTAATTCACCCCTCCACTTT. Residues: CASSQDDWVNSPLHF.